This T cell receptor (beta chain) was sequenced during a study of blood T cell repertoires in COVID-19 (dated by TCRdb to the early 2020s). A note on the overall study: Samples from collaborators originated in the United States, Italy and Spain and spanned both the acute and convalescent phases of COVID-19. The sample metadata nearly always contained a de-identified subject ID, COVID-19 status, age in years and sex. Where available, HLA class I and class II types were taken from metadata supplied by the sample provider and were not determined by assay-based typing. Samples were obtained from the ongoing ImmuneRACE study (first 160 participants) and from over a thousand subjects provided by 6 global collaborators. Subjects who had been exposed to COVID-19, were actively infected with it, or had recovered from it provided the deeply sampled blood TCRbeta repertoires that made up the dataset. The repertoires were released in a freely available public database meant as a resource for research on the immune response to SARS-CoV-2. The material from the prospective study consisted of cDNA or gDNA derived from T cells, B-cell-depleted T cells, or PBMCs.

Results the study describes overall, beyond this receptor: The amount of clinical and demographic metadata varied by source and participant and was provided uncurated.

A remark on this clone: Its antigen remains undetermined. No base-level quality is on record; no much larger clone is a single base apart.

Collaborating institutions collected whole blood in K2EDTA tubes following their own protocols. For TCRbeta analysis, collaborators shipped samples as frozen whole blood, isolated PBMCs, or DNA extracted from either of those sample types. Counted from cysteine to phenylalanine, this CDR3 has 14 amino acids. The only DNA kept is the CDR3, 42 bases in frame from the first base. CDR1 and CDR2 were assigned from the germline V gene as SNHLY and FYNNEI. Trimming leaves V shorter by 6 bases and J shorter by 5 bases, with the junction holding 4 bases beyond the gene matches. The immunoSEQ Assay, a bias-controlled multiplex PCR, was used to amplify TCRbeta CDR3 regions from genomic DNA. As for how the authors treated the data: The number of nucleated cells in each sample was estimated from the amplification of reference gene primers within the assay. Sequence reads were collapsed and filtered to measure the absolute abundance of every unique TCRbeta CDR3 rearrangement. For each sample, productive Simpson clonality was calculated by taking the square root of Simpson's diversity index across productive rearrangements. TCRdb re-hosts the immuneACCESS table, in-frame sequences only. Its copies lack some clones; in the studies checked, an unresolved V gene accounts for under half of them, and the cause for the rest is not known. V and J calls and clone size are given by that table; D and trimming were obtained from the DNA. The sample contains about 190,000 clones, over 75% of them found a single time. The top ten hold roughly 28% of the sample.

The V and J genes are TRBV2 and TRBJ1-5, with TRBD1 identical over 10 junction bases. The sequenced sample was peripheral blood. This clonotype was sampled from a woman in her 70s with acute or convalescent COVID-19. CDR3 protein: CASRGTGADQPQHF. The nucleotides are TGTGCCAGCAGGGGGACAGGGGCCGATCAGCCCCAGCATTTT.